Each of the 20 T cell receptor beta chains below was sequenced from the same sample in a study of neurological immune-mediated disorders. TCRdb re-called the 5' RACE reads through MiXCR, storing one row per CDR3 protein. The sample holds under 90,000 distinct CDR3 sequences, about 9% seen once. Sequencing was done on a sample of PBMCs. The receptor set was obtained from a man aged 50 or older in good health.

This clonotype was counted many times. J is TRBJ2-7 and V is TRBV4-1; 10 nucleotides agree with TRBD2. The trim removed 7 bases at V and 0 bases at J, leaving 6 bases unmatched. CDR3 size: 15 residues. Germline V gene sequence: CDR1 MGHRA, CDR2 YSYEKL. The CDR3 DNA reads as TGCGCCAGCAAAGGACTAGCGGAGCACTCCTACGAGCAGTACTTC. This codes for CASKGLAEHSYEQYF.

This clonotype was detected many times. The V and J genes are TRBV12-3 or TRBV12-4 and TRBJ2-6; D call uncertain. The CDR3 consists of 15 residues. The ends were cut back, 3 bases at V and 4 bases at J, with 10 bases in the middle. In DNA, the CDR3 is TGTGCCAGCAGTTTGGGGATACCCGGGGCCAACGTCCTGACTTTC. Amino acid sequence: CASSLGIPGANVLTF.

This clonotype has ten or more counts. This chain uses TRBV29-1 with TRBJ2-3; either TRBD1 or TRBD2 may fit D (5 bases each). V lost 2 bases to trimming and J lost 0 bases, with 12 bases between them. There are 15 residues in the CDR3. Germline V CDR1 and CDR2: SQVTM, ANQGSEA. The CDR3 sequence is CSVEPGTGSTDTQYF. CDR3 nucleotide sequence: TGCAGCGTTGAACCCGGGACGGGAAGCACAGATACGCAGTATTTT.

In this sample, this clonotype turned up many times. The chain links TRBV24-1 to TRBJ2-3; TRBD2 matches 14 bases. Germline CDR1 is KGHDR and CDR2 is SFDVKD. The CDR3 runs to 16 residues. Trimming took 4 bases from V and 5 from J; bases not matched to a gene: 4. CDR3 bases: TGTGCCACCAGTGAGGGGACTAGCGGGAGACTAGATACGCAGTATTTT. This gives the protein CATSEGTSGRLDTQYF.

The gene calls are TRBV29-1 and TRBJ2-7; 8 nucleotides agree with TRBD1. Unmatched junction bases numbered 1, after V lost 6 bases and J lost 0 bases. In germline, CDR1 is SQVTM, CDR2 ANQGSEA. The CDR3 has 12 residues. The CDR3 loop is CSVTGASYEQYF. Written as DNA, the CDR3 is TGCAGCGTGACAGGGGCCTCCTACGAGCAGTACTTC.

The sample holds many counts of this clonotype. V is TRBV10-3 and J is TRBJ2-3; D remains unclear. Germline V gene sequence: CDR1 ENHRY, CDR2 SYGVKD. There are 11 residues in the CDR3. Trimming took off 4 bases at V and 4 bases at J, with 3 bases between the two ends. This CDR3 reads CAISVSDTQYF. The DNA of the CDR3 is TGTGCCATCAGTGTTTCAGATACGCAGTATTTT.

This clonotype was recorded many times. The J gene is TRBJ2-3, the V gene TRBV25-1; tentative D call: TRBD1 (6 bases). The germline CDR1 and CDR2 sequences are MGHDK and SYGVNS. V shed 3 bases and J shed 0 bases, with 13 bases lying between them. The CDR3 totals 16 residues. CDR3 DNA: TGTGCCAGCAGTGACCCCGGACAGTCTAGCACAGATACGCAGTATTTT. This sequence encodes CASSDPGQSSTDTQYF.

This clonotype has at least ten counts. The CDR3 sequence: CSARSGSTDTQYF. The CDR3 nucleotides read TGCAGTGCTAGAAGCGGGAGCACAGATACGCAGTATTTT. The V gene is TRBV20-1, the J gene TRBJ2-3; weak D call: TRBD2 (6 bases). The germline V gene has CDR1 DFQATT and CDR2 SNEGSKA (reference sequence). CDR3 length: 13 residues. Deletions cut 2 bases from V and 0 bases from J, with 6 bases between.

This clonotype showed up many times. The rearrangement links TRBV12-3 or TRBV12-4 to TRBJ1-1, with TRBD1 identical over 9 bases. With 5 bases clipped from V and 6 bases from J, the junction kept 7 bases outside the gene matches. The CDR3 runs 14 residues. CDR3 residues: CASSIGTGQAEAFF. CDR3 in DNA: TGTGCCAGCAGTATCGGGACAGGGCAGGCTGAAGCTTTCTTT.

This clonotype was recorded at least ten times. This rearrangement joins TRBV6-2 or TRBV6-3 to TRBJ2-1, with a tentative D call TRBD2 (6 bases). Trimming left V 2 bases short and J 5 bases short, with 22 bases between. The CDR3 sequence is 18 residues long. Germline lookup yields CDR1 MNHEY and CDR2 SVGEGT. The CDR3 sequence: CASSYGYGRPTLNNEQFF. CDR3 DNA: TGTGCCAGCAGTTACGGATACGGGAGACCCACCCTCAACAATGAGCAGTTCTTC.

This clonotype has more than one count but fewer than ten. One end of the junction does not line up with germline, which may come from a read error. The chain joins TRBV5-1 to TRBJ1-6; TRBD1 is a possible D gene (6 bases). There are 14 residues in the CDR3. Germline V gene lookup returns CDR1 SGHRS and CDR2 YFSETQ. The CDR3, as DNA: TGCGCCAGCAGCTTGGGGGGGGCCAATTCGCCCCTCCACTTT. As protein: CASSLGGANSPLHF. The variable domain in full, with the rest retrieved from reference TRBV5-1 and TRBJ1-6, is KAGVTQTPRYLIKTRGQQVTLSCSPISGHRSVSWYQQTPGQGLQFLFEYFSETQRNKGNFPGRFSGRQFSNSRSEMNVSTLELGDSALYLCASSLGGANSPLHFGNGTRLTVT.

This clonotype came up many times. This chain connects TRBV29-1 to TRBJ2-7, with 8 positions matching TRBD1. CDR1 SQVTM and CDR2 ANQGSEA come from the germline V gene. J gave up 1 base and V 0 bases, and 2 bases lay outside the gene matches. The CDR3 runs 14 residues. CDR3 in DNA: TGCAGCGTTGAAGATCGACAGGGGTCCTACGAGCAGTACTTC. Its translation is CSVEDRQGSYEQYF.

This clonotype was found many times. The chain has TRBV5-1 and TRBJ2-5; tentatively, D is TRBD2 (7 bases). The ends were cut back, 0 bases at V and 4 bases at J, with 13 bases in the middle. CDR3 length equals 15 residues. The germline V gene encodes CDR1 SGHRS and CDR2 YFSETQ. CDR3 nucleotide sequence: TGCGCCAGCAGCTTGGCGGGGGGCCGGGGAGAGACCCAGTACTTC. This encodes CASSLAGGRGETQYF.

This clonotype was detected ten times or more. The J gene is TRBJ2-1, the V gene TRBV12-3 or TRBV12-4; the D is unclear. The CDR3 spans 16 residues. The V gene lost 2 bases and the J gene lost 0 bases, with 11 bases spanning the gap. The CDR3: CASSLSLRSSYNEQFF. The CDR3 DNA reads TGTGCCAGCAGTTTATCCCTCCGGAGCTCCTACAATGAGCAGTTCTTC.

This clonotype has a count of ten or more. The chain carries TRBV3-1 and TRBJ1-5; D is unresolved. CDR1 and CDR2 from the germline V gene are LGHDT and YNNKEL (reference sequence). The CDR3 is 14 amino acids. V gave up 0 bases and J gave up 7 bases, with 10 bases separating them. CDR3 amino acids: CASSQDQVGQPQHF. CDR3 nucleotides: TGTGCCAGCAGCCAAGATCAGGTCGGGCAGCCCCAGCATTTT.

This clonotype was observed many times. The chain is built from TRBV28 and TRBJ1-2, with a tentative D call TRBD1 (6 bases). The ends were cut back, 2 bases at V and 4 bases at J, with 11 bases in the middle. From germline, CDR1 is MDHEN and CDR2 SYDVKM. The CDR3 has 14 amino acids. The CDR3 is CASSLTGQSYGYTF. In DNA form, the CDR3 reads TGTGCCAGCAGTTTAACAGGGCAGAGCTATGGCTACACCTTC.

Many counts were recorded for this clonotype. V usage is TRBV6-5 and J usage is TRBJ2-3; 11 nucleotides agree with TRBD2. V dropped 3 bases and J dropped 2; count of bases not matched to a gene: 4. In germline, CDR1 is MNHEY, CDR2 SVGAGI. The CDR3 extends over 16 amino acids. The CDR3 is CASSYIAGGFTDTQYF. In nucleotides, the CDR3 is TGTGCCAGCAGTTATATAGCGGGAGGGTTCACAGATACGCAGTATTTT.

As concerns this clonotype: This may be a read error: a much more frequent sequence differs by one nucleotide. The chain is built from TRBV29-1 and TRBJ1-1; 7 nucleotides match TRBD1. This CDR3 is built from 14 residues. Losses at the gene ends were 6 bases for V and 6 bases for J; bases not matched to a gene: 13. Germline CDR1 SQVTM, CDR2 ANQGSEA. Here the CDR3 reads CSVEKRGRGSEAFF. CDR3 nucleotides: TGCAGCGTAGAGAAAAGGGGGCGAGGGTCTGAAGCTTTCTTT.

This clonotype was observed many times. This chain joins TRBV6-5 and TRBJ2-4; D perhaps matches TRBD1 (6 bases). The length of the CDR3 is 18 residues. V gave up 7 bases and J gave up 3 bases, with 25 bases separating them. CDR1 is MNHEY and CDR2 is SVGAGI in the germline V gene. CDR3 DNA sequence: TGTGCCAGCAACACAGGGCTGTGGTCTAGAGGCGACAAAAACATTCAGTACTTC. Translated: CASNTGLWSRGDKNIQYF.

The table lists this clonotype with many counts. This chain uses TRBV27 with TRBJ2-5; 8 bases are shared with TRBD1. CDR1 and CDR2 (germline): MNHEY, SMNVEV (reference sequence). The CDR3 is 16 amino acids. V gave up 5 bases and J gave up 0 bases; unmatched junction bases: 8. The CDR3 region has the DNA TGTGCCAGCAGTCCGTGGACAGGGTCGCACCAAGAGACCCAGTACTTC. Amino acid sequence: CASSPWTGSHQETQYF.